The 27 T cell receptor beta chains in this list originate from one sample, sequenced in a study of T-cell memory formation after mild COVID-19. TCRdb processed the 5' RACE reads anew with MiXCR; each CDR3 protein has one entry. This table holds 530,000 or so distinct CDR3 sequences, roughly 17% found once. Sequenced material: PBMCs or a T cell subset sorted from them (not recorded which). These TCRs come from an adult woman who had mild COVID-19 (a few samples of this study predate the infection). Cell type and time point are not known.

The rearrangement links TRBV7-9 to TRBJ1-1, with 8 positions matching TRBD1. V dropped 7 bases and J dropped 7; count of bases not matched to a gene: 11. CDR1 and CDR2 (germline): SEHNR, FQNEAQ (reference sequence). The CDR3 contains 14 residues. The CDR3 DNA sequence: TGTGCCAGCATCGTCGTTGGACAGGGAGGTGAAGCTTTCTTT. This encodes CASIVVGQGGEAFF.

The chain joins TRBV7-3 to TRBJ2-6; 7 nucleotides line up with TRBD2. The germline V gene has CDR1 SGHTA and CDR2 FQGTGA. Losses at the gene ends were 1 base for V and 0 bases for J; bases not matched to a gene: 3. This CDR3 has 17 residues. The chain's CDR3 is CASSLKGGSSGANVLTF. CDR3 bases: TGTGCCAGCAGCTTAAAAGGCGGGAGCTCTGGGGCCAACGTCCTGACTTTC.

This clonotype was counted a few times. This rearrangement joins TRBV7-9 to TRBJ2-3; 8 bases map to TRBD1. V dropped 4 bases and J dropped 2; count of bases not matched to a gene: 8. Germline loops: CDR1 SEHNR, CDR2 FQNEAQ (reference sequence). The CDR3 runs to 16 residues. CDR3 region: CASSSDRADATDTQYF. As DNA, the CDR3 is TGTGCCAGCAGCTCGGACAGGGCCGATGCCACAGATACGCAGTATTTT. Drawing the rest from reference TRBV7-9 and TRBJ2-3, the complete variable domain is DTGVSQNPRHKITKRGQNVTFRCDPISEHNRLYWYRQTLGQGPEFLTYFQNEAQLEKSRLLSDRFSAERPKGSFSTLEIQRTEQGDSAMYLCASSSDRADATDTQYFGPGTRLTVL.

This chain links TRBV6-6 with TRBJ1-3; D not certain. CDR1 MNHNY and CDR2 SVGAGI come from the germline V gene (reference sequence). Trimming pared 5 bases from V and 3 bases from J, leaving 8 bases between. The CDR3 length is 13 residues. CDR3 bases: TGTGCCAGCAGTGGAGAGAATGGAAACACCATATATTTT. Translated, it gives CASSGENGNTIYF.

This clonotype has a count of ten or more. This chain links TRBV18 with TRBJ2-5, with TRBD1 matching over 8 bases. Germline values: CDR1 KGHSH, CDR2 LQKENI. CDR3 length equals 16 residues. V shed 6 bases, J shed 5 bases, and the junction held 14 bases outside the gene matches. CDR3 sequence: CASSLGTGPLRETQYF. CDR3 DNA: TGTGCCAGCTCCCTCGGGACAGGCCCCCTACGGGAGACCCAGTACTTC.

The gene calls are TRBV20-1 and TRBJ2-1, with D maybe TRBD2 (6 bases). The CDR3 length is 16 residues. Germline CDR1 reads DFQATT; CDR2 reads SNEGSKA (reference sequence). Trimming pared 2 bases from V and 0 bases from J, leaving 14 bases between. In nucleotides, the CDR3 is TGCAGTGCTAGAAGCCGGGACTCGAGCTCCTACAATGAGCAGTTCTTC. Translating it yields CSARSRDSSSYNEQFF.

The J gene is TRBJ2-7, the V gene TRBV5-6, with D possibly matching TRBD1 (6 bases). The CDR3 sequence is 16 residues long. V was trimmed by 2 bases and J by 2 bases, leaving 17 bases between them. Germline V CDR1 and CDR2: SGHDT, YYEEEE. In nucleotides, the CDR3 is TGTGCCAGCAGCTTTCCCCAGGGACACCCTACCTACGAGCAGTACTTC. Its protein product is CASSFPQGHPTYEQYF.

This clonotype was observed a handful of times. V gene TRBV6-1 combines with J gene TRBJ1-5, with 7 bases identical to TRBD1. The CDR3 is made up of 15 amino acids. The V segment lost 7 bases and the J segment 5 bases; nucleotides outside the gene matches: 11. Germline values: CDR1 MNHNS, CDR2 SASEGT. CDR3 bases: TGTGCCAGCACCAGAAAATTCGACAGGGATCAGCCCCAGCATTTT. Translating gives CASTRKFDRDQPQHF.

V gene TRBV18 combines with J gene TRBJ2-1, with a tentative D call TRBD1 (6 bases). The CDR3 totals 16 residues. Germline CDR1 and CDR2: KGHSH and LQKENI. The V end lost 7 bases, the J end lost 0 bases, and 16 bases lay between the germline ends. The CDR3 is CASLWAQGSSYNEQFF. CDR3 DNA sequence: TGTGCCAGCTTGTGGGCACAGGGAAGCTCCTACAATGAGCAGTTCTTC.

This clonotype was found a few times. This chain uses TRBV30 with TRBJ2-7; TRBD2 agrees at 9 bases. V was pared by 2 bases and J by 2 bases, with 4 bases of the junction left unmatched. Germline V gene sequence: CDR1 GTSNPN, CDR2 SVGIG (reference sequence). The CDR3 covers 14 residues. The CDR3 nucleotides read TGTGCCTGGAGTCCCCTAGCGGGAACCTACGAGCAGTACTTC. This translates into CAWSPLAGTYEQYF.

A few counts support this clonotype. This CDR3 reads CASRLLTGGEQYF. The CDR3 DNA follows: TGTGCCAGTAGGCTTCTAACAGGGGGCGAGCAGTACTTC. The V and J genes are TRBV19 and TRBJ2-7, with 8 bases fitting TRBD1. The CDR3 is 13 residues long. The ends lost 6 bases at V and 6 bases at J; junction bases unmatched: 7. Looked up from germline, CDR1 is LNHDA and CDR2 is SQIVND (reference sequence).

The J gene is TRBJ2-1, the V gene TRBV6-5; no clear D. The CDR3 runs 12 residues. The germline gives CDR1 MNHEY, CDR2 SVGAGI. V gave up 0 bases and J gave up 9 bases, with 6 bases separating them. The CDR3 sequence is CASSYSRLEQFF. The CDR3 coding sequence is TGTGCCAGCAGTTACTCGCGTCTTGAGCAGTTCTTC.

V and J are TRBV29-1 and TRBJ2-7; D might be TRBD1 or TRBD2, each matching 5 bases. The germline CDR1 and CDR2 sequences are SQVTM and ANQGSEA. V shed 0 bases and J shed 2 bases, with 14 bases lying between them. This CDR3 is 15 amino acids long. CDR3 in amino acids: CSVEDQLGTTYEQYF. CDR3 bases: TGCAGCGTTGAAGATCAACTAGGGACGACCTACGAGCAGTACTTC.

This clonotype was detected a few times. J is TRBJ2-7 and V is TRBV7-9; TRBD2 is a possible D gene (7 bases). Trimming took 3 bases from V and 6 from J, leaving 15 bases between them. CDR3 length equals 14 residues. CDR1 is SEHNR, CDR2 FQNEAQ, per germline (reference sequence). CDR3 sequence: CASSFQGRALEQYF. CDR3 nucleotides: TGTGCCAGCAGCTTCCAGGGGAGGGCCCTCGAGCAGTACTTC.

This chain connects TRBV23-1 to TRBJ1-2; no clear D gene. TRBV23-1 belongs to the ORF category, with a function that is uncertain. The CDR3 loop spans 17 amino acids. Trimming stripped 1 base from V and 2 bases from J, with 17 bases between. The CDR3 nucleotides read TGCGCCAGCAGTCAATTAATAAAGGCCGCCGAAAACTATGGCTACACCTTC. Its protein product is CASSQLIKAAENYGYTF.

The V call is TRBV5-6, the J call TRBJ2-1; D tentatively reads TRBD1 or TRBD2 (6 bases each). This CDR3 is built from 16 residues. Germline CDR1 SGHDT, CDR2 YYEEEE. V was clipped by 0 bases and J by 4 bases, with 14 bases between them. The DNA of the CDR3 is TGTGCCAGCAGCTTGGAGCTGTGGGGGGCTTACAATGAGCAGTTCTTC. Amino acid sequence: CASSLELWGAYNEQFF.

The genes are TRBV12-3 or TRBV12-4 and TRBJ2-2; unclear D gene. V was clipped by 6 bases and J by 5 bases, with 16 bases between them. There are 15 residues in the CDR3. The CDR3 DNA is TGTGCCAGCAGCCAGAAGGCCGTGGGGACCGGGGAGCTGTTTTTT. It encodes CASSQKAVGTGELFF.

V and J are TRBV5-1 and TRBJ1-6, with D possibly being TRBD1 (6 bases). V was trimmed by 0 bases and J by 10 bases, leaving 14 bases between them. The CDR3 runs 15 residues. Germline-derived CDR1 and CDR2 are SGHRS and YFSETQ. In DNA, the CDR3 is TGCGCCAGCAGCTTGGACGGTCAGGGGCCCTCACCCCTCCACTTT. This sequence encodes CASSLDGQGPSPLHF.

This sequence joins TRBV12-3 or TRBV12-4 and TRBJ2-7, with TRBD1 identical over 7 bases. The CDR3 is 14 amino acids. V lost 5 bases and J lost 5; bases outside the gene matches: 9. DNA of the CDR3: TGTGCCAGCAGTCCTGTGACAGGGTCCCACGAGCAGTACTTC. Protein sequence: CASSPVTGSHEQYF.

The CDR3 DNA sequence: TGTGCCAGCAGCGTGGGGCCAGGGAACGAGCAGTACTTC. This codes for CASSVGPGNEQYF. J is TRBJ2-7 and V is TRBV7-9; possibly TRBD1 for D (5 bases). Germline V gives CDR1 SEHNR, CDR2 FQNEAQ (reference sequence). The CDR3 extends over 13 amino acids. V dropped 5 bases and J dropped 5 bases, with 13 bases sitting between them.

The CDR3 coding sequence is TGTGCCAGCAGTTTCAGGTTATCGAACACTGAAGCTTTCTTT. This encodes CASSFRLSNTEAFF. The genes are TRBV12-3 or TRBV12-4 and TRBJ1-1; D remains unclear. CDR3 length: 14 amino acids. V was cut by 3 bases and J by 1 base, with 9 bases left in between.

This clonotype was counted only a few times. The V and J genes are TRBV7-9 and TRBJ1-1; D not certain. Trimming took off 3 bases at V and 8 bases at J, with 10 bases between the two ends. The CDR3 has 12 amino acids. Germline values: CDR1 SEHNR, CDR2 FQNEAQ (reference sequence). CDR3 amino acids: CASSLETDEAFF. CDR3 sequence (DNA): TGTGCCAGCAGCTTGGAAACAGACGAAGCTTTCTTT. Full variable domain (missing parts from reference TRBV7-9 and TRBJ1-1): DTGVSQNPRHKITKRGQNVTFRCDPISEHNRLYWYRQTLGQGPEFLTYFQNEAQLEKSRLLSDRFSAERPKGSFSTLEIQRTEQGDSAMYLCASSLETDEAFFGQGTRLTVV.

Only a few counts were recorded for this clonotype. The V and J genes are TRBV7-2 and TRBJ1-2; D gene uncertain. V was clipped by 6 bases and J by 2 bases, with 10 bases between them. CDR3 length: 13 residues. Germline V gene sequence: CDR1 SGHTA, CDR2 FQGNSA. CDR3 in amino acids: CASSQLLNYGYTF. The CDR3 DNA sequence: TGTGCCAGCAGTCAGCTCCTGAACTATGGCTACACCTTC.

The J gene is TRBJ2-7, the V gene TRBV5-1; D is unclear. Between the trimmed V and J ends, which lost 3 bases and 5 bases, there was a span of 9 bases. CDR3 length: 12 residues. CDR1 is SGHRS, CDR2 YFSETQ, per germline. The CDR3 DNA reads as TGCGCCAGCAGCTCTAAAGGGCACGAGCAGTACTTC. Translated, it gives CASSSKGHEQYF. The full variable domain, its missing parts supplied by reference TRBV5-1 and TRBJ2-7, is KAGVTQTPRYLIKTRGQQVTLSCSPISGHRSVSWYQQTPGQGLQFLFEYFSETQRNKGNFPGRFSGRQFSNSRSEMNVSTLELGDSALYLCASSSKGHEQYFGPGTRLTVT.

The chain has TRBV7-2 and TRBJ2-5, with unresolved D. The germline V gene has CDR1 SGHTA and CDR2 FQGNSA. Deletions cut 1 base from V and 5 bases from J, with 8 bases between. The CDR3 extends over 13 amino acids. CDR3 in amino acids: CASSLDPRETQYF. For the CDR3, the DNA is TGTGCCAGCAGCTTAGATCCCCGGGAGACCCAGTACTTC.

There are a few counts of this clonotype. The chain uses TRBV5-1 and TRBJ2-7; 10 nucleotides match TRBD2. The V segment lost 3 bases and the J segment 1 base; nucleotides outside the gene matches: 7. CDR1 is SGHRS, CDR2 YFSETQ, per germline. The CDR3 is 16 residues long. The DNA for the CDR3 is TGCGCCAGCAGCTCTTTAGCGGGAGGTTATTCCTACGAGCAGTACTTC. Translated, it gives CASSSLAGGYSYEQYF.

The chain couples TRBV24-1 to TRBJ1-2; a possible D gene is TRBD1 (6 bases). The germline CDR1 and CDR2 sequences are KGHDR and SFDVKD. The V gene lost 5 bases and the J gene lost 4 bases, with 22 bases spanning the gap. This CDR3 has 17 amino acids. For the CDR3, the DNA is TGTGCCACCAGTGTCCAGCCCACTCCCGGACAGCTCTATGGCTACACCTTC. Translated, it gives CATSVQPTPGQLYGYTF.